A selection of T cell receptor beta chains follows, all from one sample in a study of cytomegalovirus exposure and HLA in healthy donors. Assay used: immunoSEQ multiplex PCR; TCRdb lists only in-frame clones, some missing. The data hold over 250,000 clones, with 80% to 90% observed a single time. Material for sequencing was PBMCs. The source is a woman between 18 and 29 years old in good health and CMV-seronegative. Both conserved end residues are trimmed from each CDR3.

cdr3_length	v_call	j_call	cdr3_aa
12	TRBV6-5	TRBJ1-5	ASSPPGGYQPQH
13	TRBV5-1	TRBJ2-3	ASSPSAGGTDTQY
13	TRBV29-1	TRBJ2-1	SVEPGTSGYNEQF
11	TRBV28	TRBJ2-3	ASRLASTDTQY
17	TRBV5-1	TRBJ2-2	ASSRWPYRGPTNTGELF
14	TRBV4-1	TRBJ1-2	ASSPSDGGTGYGYT
10	TRBV29-1	TRBJ1-2	SVEKTGRKCT
12	TRBV9	TRBJ2-5	ASSNGLLQETQY
15	TRBV9	TRBJ2-1	ASSVKLGLAGGQEQF
14	TRBV9	TRBJ1-2	ASSMPGQGPGYGYT
14	TRBV27	TRBJ2-1	ASRQPGLGSLHEQF
13	TRBV5-1	TRBJ2-3	ASSLNRPSTDTQY
13	TRBV27	TRBJ1-2	ASSLTGEGNYGYT
14	TRBV5-3	TRBJ2-7	ASPGQGSTSSYEQY
9	TRBV30	TRBJ2-1	ARGSYNEQF
13	TRBV6-4	TRBJ2-1	ASRERTSGDNEQF
16	TRBV6-1	TRBJ1-5	ASSVLPGQGLGNQPQH
13	TRBV5-1	TRBJ2-2	ASSQGLAVPGELF
12	TRBV11-2	TRBJ2-5	ASSLYGVQETQY
10	TRBV29-1	TRBJ1-2	SVPDRLYGYT
14	TRBV10-3	TRBJ1-1	AISEKGPRRGDEAF
10	TRBV28	TRBJ1-2	ASHRQYYGYT
13	TRBV5-1	TRBJ2-7	ASSLAGTVPWEQY
11	TRBV30	TRBJ2-7	AWSPRLGYEQY
12	TRBV5-1	TRBJ1-2	ASSLEGLMYGYT
11	TRBV5-1	TRBJ2-7	ASSLTRGYEQY
12	TRBV6-5	TRBJ1-5	ASSYRGRNQPQH
13	TRBV6-1	TRBJ1-1	ASSGRQGGKTEAF
11	TRBV9	TRBJ1-4	ASSDSRNEKLF
13	TRBV4-1	TRBJ2-7	ASSQAGRSIYEQY
14	TRBV6-5	TRBJ2-3	ASSYSVLAITDTQY
13	TRBV5-4	TRBJ2-3	ASSLDLAGGREQY
12	TRBV30	TRBJ2-5	AWSVVWHRETQY
13	TRBV18	TRBJ2-7	ASSPFGQGVYEQY
12	TRBV5-4	TRBJ2-1	ASSLGLGWDEQF
12	TRBV6-4	TRBJ2-3	ASRPGTAGDTQY
11	TRBV27	TRBJ2-1	ASRRSSYNEQF
12	TRBV5-5	TRBJ1-2	ASSRGTANYGYT
13	TRBV10-3	TRBJ1-5	AISDIGDSNQPQH
13	TRBV5-1	TRBJ2-7	ASSLTGDRQYEQY
13	TRBV5-6	TRBJ2-1	ASSLGWTTYNEQF
12	TRBV6-5	TRBJ1-2	ASRVLRSNYGYT
14	TRBV11-2	TRBJ2-7	ASSSPPDSSLREQY
12	TRBV6-1	TRBJ1-1	ASLDRGKVTEAF
15	TRBV4-1	TRBJ2-1	ASSQDHAGRIANEQF
14	TRBV5-1	TRBJ1-4	ASRFVSGEVNEKLF
12	TRBV2	TRBJ2-1	ASSEVGTSDEQF
11	TRBV11-3	TRBJ2-7	ASSLGNSYEQY
12	TRBV5-1	TRBJ2-7	ASSLSQGIYEQY
13	TRBV5-4	TRBJ2-7	ASSLAGRDPDEQY
12	TRBV6-1	TRBJ2-7	ASSELWSSYEQY
13	TRBV6-1	TRBJ1-4	ASSLDRGSGEKLF
11	TRBV10-2	TRBJ1-2	ASSEGSFYGYT